This TCR beta chain came from a study of blood T cell repertoires in COVID-19. This CDR3 spans 13 amino acids. Germline loops: CDR1 SNHLY, CDR2 FYNNEI. Trimming stripped 5 bases from V and 1 base from J, with 8 bases between. Profiled with immunoSEQ multiplex PCR; TCRdb holds only in-frame clones, not every one. The sample has under 250,000 clones; about 82% are singletons. The clonotype originates from a woman aged 80 or older with COVID-19, enrolled during active disease. The sequenced sample consisted of peripheral blood. The chain uses TRBV2 and TRBJ1-1; no definite D call. The DNA of the CDR3 is TGTGCCAGCAGTAATCAGGCGAACACTGAAGCTTTCTTT. Protein product: CASSNQANTEAFF. Filled out from reference TRBV2 and TRBJ1-1, the complete variable domain reads EPEVTQTPSHQVTQMGQEVILRCVPISNHLYFYWYRQILGQKVEFLVSFYNNEISEKSEIFDDQFSVERPDGSNFTLKIRSTKLEDSAMYFCASSNQANTEAFFGQGTRLTVV.